Listed below are T cell receptor beta chains from one sample, sequenced in a study of cytomegalovirus exposure and HLA in healthy donors. TCRdb's table, derived via immunoSEQ multiplex PCR, lists solely in-frame clones and lacks some. The sample holds 150,000 to 200,000 clones, 80% seen once. The sequenced sample consisted of PBMCs. Receptors were obtained from a woman in her 30s in good health and CMV-seronegative. Both conserved end residues are part of each CDR3. Fields, in order: V gene, J gene, clone size, D gene, CDR3 DNA, CDR3 protein. A D gene is named only where the DNA matches it firmly. Size tells how often a clone was seen (once, few, many) or the class of an expanded clone, and some rows leave it out.

V gene: TRBV10-2; J gene: TRBJ1-2; clone size: NA; D gene: NA; CDR3 DNA: TGCGCCAGCATGTCGGTTGCTAACTATGGCTACACCTTC; CDR3 protein: CASMSVANYGYTF
V gene: TRBV6-6; J gene: TRBJ2-3; clone size: NA; D gene: NA; CDR3 DNA: TGTGCCAGCAGTTACGTTAGCCGAGATACGCAGTATTTT; CDR3 protein: CASSYVSRDTQYF
V gene: TRBV30; J gene: TRBJ1-6; clone size: NA; D gene: TRBD1; CDR3 DNA: TGTGCCTGGCGTGGGACAGCCAATAATTCACCCCTCCACTTT; CDR3 protein: CAWRGTANNSPLHF
V gene: TRBV12-5; J gene: TRBJ2-1; clone size: NA; D gene: NA; CDR3 DNA: TGTGCTAGTGGTTTGTCACCCCGCGGGGGCACTGAGCAGTTCTTC; CDR3 protein: CASGLSPRGGTEQFF
V gene: TRBV7-2; J gene: TRBJ1-6; clone size: NA; D gene: TRBD1; CDR3 DNA: TGTGCCAGCAGCTTAGGACAGGGGGAGAATTCACCCCTCCACTTT; CDR3 protein: CASSLGQGENSPLHF
V gene: TRBV9; J gene: TRBJ1-3; clone size: NA; D gene: NA; CDR3 DNA: TGTGCCAGCAGCGCCGGCGGGGGAAGGTCTGGAAACACCATATATTTT; CDR3 protein: CASSAGGGRSGNTIYF
V gene: TRBV9; J gene: TRBJ1-1; clone size: NA; D gene: TRBD1; CDR3 DNA: TGTGCCAGCAGCTCGACAGGGAGGAACACTGAAGCTTTCTTT; CDR3 protein: CASSSTGRNTEAFF
V gene: TRBV10-1; J gene: TRBJ2-3; clone size: NA; D gene: TRBD2; CDR3 DNA: TGCGCCAGCAGTGAGGCGGGGGGCACAGATACGCAGTATTTT; CDR3 protein: CASSEAGGTDTQYF
V gene: TRBV27; J gene: TRBJ2-2; clone size: once; D gene: NA; CDR3 DNA: TGTGCCAGCAGTTTATCTAATGTAGCACGGTACACCGGGGAGCTGTTTTTT; CDR3 protein: CASSLSNVARYTGELFF
V gene: TRBV5-6; J gene: TRBJ2-1; clone size: NA; D gene: TRBD2; CDR3 DNA: TGTGCCAGCAGCGCCTCTAGCGGGGGGCCCTACAATGAGCAGTTCTTC; CDR3 protein: CASSASSGGPYNEQFF
V gene: TRBV6-1; J gene: TRBJ1-2; clone size: NA; D gene: TRBD1; CDR3 DNA: TGTGCCAGCAGTGCCCGGGACAGGGGGCGCTTGGATGGCTACACCTTC; CDR3 protein: CASSARDRGRLDGYTF
V gene: TRBV5-1; J gene: TRBJ2-7; clone size: NA; D gene: TRBD2; CDR3 DNA: TGCGCCAGCAGCATAAACCGGGACTACTACGAGCAGTACTTC; CDR3 protein: CASSINRDYYEQYF
V gene: TRBV6-1; J gene: TRBJ2-7; clone size: few; D gene: TRBD2; CDR3 DNA: TGTGCCAGCAGTGTAAACCCCCTAGCGGCCTACGAGCAGTACTTC; CDR3 protein: CASSVNPLAAYEQYF
V gene: TRBV18; J gene: TRBJ1-1; clone size: NA; D gene: NA; CDR3 DNA: TGTGCCAGCTCTCACGGGACATCTAACGAAGCTTTCTTT; CDR3 protein: CASSHGTSNEAFF
V gene: TRBV5-1; J gene: TRBJ1-4; clone size: NA; D gene: NA; CDR3 DNA: TGCGCCAGCAGCCGAGGGGGGGCTGAGAGAAAACTGTTTTTT; CDR3 protein: CASSRGGAERKLFF
V gene: TRBV7-9; J gene: TRBJ1-2; clone size: NA; D gene: TRBD1; CDR3 DNA: TGTGCCAGCAGCTTTTCGACAGGGCCGCGCTATGGCTACACCTTC; CDR3 protein: CASSFSTGPRYGYTF
V gene: TRBV2; J gene: TRBJ1-3; clone size: NA; D gene: NA; CDR3 DNA: TGTGCCAGCAGTGACGTATACACCATATATTTT; CDR3 protein: CASSDVYTIYF
V gene: TRBV29-1; J gene: TRBJ2-3; clone size: NA; D gene: TRBD2; CDR3 DNA: TGCAGCGCCGTGGGAGGGAGATGGGGAACAGATACGCAGTATTTT; CDR3 protein: CSAVGGRWGTDTQYF
V gene: TRBV9; J gene: TRBJ2-5; clone size: NA; D gene: TRBD2; CDR3 DNA: TGTGCCAGCAGCGTAGGTAGGAGGAGCGGGGGGGCCGCGGAGACCCAGTACTTC; CDR3 protein: CASSVGRRSGGAAETQYF
V gene: TRBV27; J gene: TRBJ1-2; clone size: NA; D gene: TRBD1; CDR3 DNA: TGTGCCAGCAGTTGGGCGGGACAGGGTGCCTATGGCTACACCTTC; CDR3 protein: CASSWAGQGAYGYTF
V gene: TRBV20-1; J gene: TRBJ2-7; clone size: NA; D gene: TRBD2; CDR3 DNA: TGCAGTGCTATAGCGGGTGGCGAGCAGTACTTC; CDR3 protein: CSAIAGGEQYF
V gene: TRBV5-1; J gene: TRBJ1-2; clone size: NA; D gene: NA; CDR3 DNA: TGCGCCAGCAGCTCCACCTTCAGGGATGGCTACACCTTC; CDR3 protein: CASSSTFRDGYTF
V gene: TRBV6-6; J gene: TRBJ2-7; clone size: NA; D gene: NA; CDR3 DNA: TGTGCCAGCAGTTACTCGGACAGACCCTACGAGCAGTACTTC; CDR3 protein: CASSYSDRPYEQYF
V gene: TRBV6-6; J gene: TRBJ1-4; clone size: NA; D gene: TRBD1; CDR3 DNA: TGTGCCAGCAGTTCCACAGGGGGAAGTAACGAAAAACTGTTTTTT; CDR3 protein: CASSSTGGSNEKLFF